Presented here are 8 T cell receptor beta chains from one specimen sequenced in a study of blood T cell repertoires in COVID-19. Some clones are missing from TCRdb's copy, which holds only in-frame ones; the method was immunoSEQ multiplex PCR. Among 650,000 to 800,000 clones listed, approximately 90% were seen once. The sample was peripheral blood. These TCRs come from a woman younger than 30 with acute or convalescent COVID-19.

The chain links TRBV25-1 to TRBJ1-2; D uncertain. CDR1 and CDR2 from the germline V gene are MGHDK and SYGVNS. The V gene lost 6 bases and the J gene lost 4 bases, with 18 bases spanning the gap. The CDR3 runs 15 residues. The CDR3 region is CASRSGVDNSYGYTF. CDR3 coding DNA: TGTGCCAGCAGATCGGGAGTCGACAATTCCTATGGCTACACCTTC.

The chain uses TRBV7-2 and TRBJ2-7; D perhaps matches TRBD1 (6 bases). The CDR3 length is 14 residues. Germline values: CDR1 SGHTA, CDR2 FQGNSA. V was cut by 5 bases and J by 3 bases, with 14 bases left in between. CDR3 coding DNA: TGTGCCAGCAGCCCCCGGACAGCATTCTACGAGCAGTACTTC. Encoded protein: CASSPRTAFYEQYF.

V gene TRBV6-2 or TRBV6-3 combines with J gene TRBJ1-2; 8 nucleotides match TRBD1. CDR1 is MNHEY, CDR2 SVGEGT, per germline. This CDR3 is 12 amino acids long. After removal of 5 bases from V and 12 bases from J, the junction contained 8 bases not matched to a gene. In DNA form, the CDR3 reads TGTGCCAGCAGTCAGATCCAGGGGGCTAACACCTTC. It translates to CASSQIQGANTF.

The chain has TRBV18 and TRBJ1-2, with 7 bases that match TRBD1. Per germline, CDR1 KGHSH and CDR2 LQKENI. Trimming took 3 bases from V and 6 from J; bases not matched to a gene: 1. CDR3 length equals 12 residues. CDR3 in amino acids: CASSPDRDGYTF. The CDR3 nucleotides read TGTGCCAGCTCACCCGACAGGGATGGCTACACCTTC.

V is TRBV13 and J is TRBJ1-4; D is unresolved. V was pared by 5 bases and J by 4 bases, with 17 bases between. Germline assignment: CDR1 PRHDT and CDR2 FYEKMQ (reference sequence). The CDR3 is made up of 16 amino acids. The CDR3 nucleotides read TGTGCCAGCAGCGTCCATCCTACGGGTCATAATGAAAAACTGTTTTTT. As protein: CASSVHPTGHNEKLFF. Together with reference TRBV13 and TRBJ1-4, the CDR3 gives the full variable domain: AAGVIQSPRHLIKEKRETATLKCYPIPRHDTVYWYQQGPGQDPQFLISFYEKMQSDKGSIPDRFSAQQFSDYHSELNMSSLELGDSALYFCASSVHPTGHNEKLFFGSGTQLSVL.

V is TRBV12-3 or TRBV12-4 and J is TRBJ1-1; TRBD1 agrees at 7 bases. The CDR3 length is 12 residues. Germline trimming cut 1 base from V and 11 bases from J; bases unmatched to any gene: 4. The DNA of the CDR3 is TGTGCCAGCAGTTTAGACCCAGGGGGGGCTTTCTTT. Translated: CASSLDPGGAFF.

V usage is TRBV3-1 (or the pseudogene TRBV3-2) and J usage is TRBJ2-3; TRBD2 might be the D (6 bases). This CDR3 is built from 16 residues. Per the germline V gene, CDR1 is LGHDT and CDR2 is YNNKEL (reference sequence). V gave up 0 bases and J gave up 0 bases, with 10 bases separating them. Here the CDR3 DNA reads TGTGCCAGCAGCCAAGATAGCGCGGGAAGCACAGATACGCAGTATTTT. Amino acid sequence: CASSQDSAGSTDTQYF.

This clone has a single count. The gene calls are TRBV2 and TRBJ2-7; a possible D gene is TRBD1 (5 bases). The V gene's germline CDR1 is SNHLY and CDR2 FYNNEI. The CDR3 spans 15 residues. V was shortened by 2 bases and J by 1 base, with 12 bases between the two germline ends. The CDR3 sequence is CASSERGFLSYEQYF. The CDR3 DNA reads TGTGCCAGCAGTGAAAGGGGATTTTTGTCCTACGAGCAGTACTTC.